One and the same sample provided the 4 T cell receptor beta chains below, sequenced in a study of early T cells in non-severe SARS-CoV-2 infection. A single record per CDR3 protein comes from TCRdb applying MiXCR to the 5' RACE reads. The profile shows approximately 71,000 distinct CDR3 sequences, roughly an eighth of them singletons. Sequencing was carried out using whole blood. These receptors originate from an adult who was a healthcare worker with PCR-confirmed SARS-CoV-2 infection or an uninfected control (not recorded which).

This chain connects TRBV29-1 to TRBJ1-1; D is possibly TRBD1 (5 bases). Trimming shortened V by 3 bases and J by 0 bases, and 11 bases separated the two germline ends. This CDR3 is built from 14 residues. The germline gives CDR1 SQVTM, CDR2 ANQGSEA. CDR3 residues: CSVDVGVLNTEAFF. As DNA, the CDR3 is TGCAGCGTTGACGTGGGGGTACTGAACACTGAAGCTTTCTTT.

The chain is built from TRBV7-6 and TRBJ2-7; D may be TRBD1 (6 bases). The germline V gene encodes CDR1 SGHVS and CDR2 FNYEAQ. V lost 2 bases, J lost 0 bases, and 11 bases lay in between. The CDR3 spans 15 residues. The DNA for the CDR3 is TGTGCCAGCAGCTTAACAGGGCCTAGCTCCTACGAGCAGTACTTC. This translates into CASSLTGPSSYEQYF.

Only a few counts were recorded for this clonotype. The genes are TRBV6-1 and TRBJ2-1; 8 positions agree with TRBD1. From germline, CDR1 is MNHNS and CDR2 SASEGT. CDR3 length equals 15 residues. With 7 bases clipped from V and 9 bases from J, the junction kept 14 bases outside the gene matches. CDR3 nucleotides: TGTGCCAGCAACTTAGAGGGACAGGTGGGGAGTGAGCAGTTCTTC. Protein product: CASNLEGQVGSEQFF.

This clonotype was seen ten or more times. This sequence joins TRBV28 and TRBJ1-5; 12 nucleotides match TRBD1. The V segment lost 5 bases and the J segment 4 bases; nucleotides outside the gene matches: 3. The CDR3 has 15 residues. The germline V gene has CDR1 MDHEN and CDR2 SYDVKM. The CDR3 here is CASSPGQGANQPQHF. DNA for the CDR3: TGTGCCAGCAGTCCGGGACAGGGGGCTAATCAGCCCCAGCATTTT.